This T cell receptor (beta chain) was recorded in a study of early stage breast cancer tumors. Trimming left V 1 base short and J 3 bases short, with 7 bases between. This CDR3 contains 13 residues. Germline V gene sequence: CDR1 SGHNT, CDR2 YYREEE (reference sequence). Notes on the study in general: Commonly generated sequences made up most enriched TCRB sequences shared between patients.

Generated by immunoSEQ multiplex PCR, the TCRdb table keeps only in-frame clones and is missing some. The sample lists roughly 25,000 clones; roughly two thirds were seen once. To note about this clone: Its antigen is currently unknown.

This clonotype was obtained from a person aged 55 to 70 with breast cancer. The source material was breast tumor tissue. The V gene is TRBV5-4, the J gene TRBJ1-1; no definite D call. CDR3 sequence (DNA): TGTGCCAGCAGCTTGTCCCGGGACACTGAAGCTTTCTTT. It is translated as CASSLSRDTEAFF. Complete variable domain (other parts from reference TRBV5-4 and TRBJ1-1): ETGVTQSPTHLIKTRGQQVTLRCSSQSGHNTVSWYQQALGQGPQFIFQYYREEENGRGNFPPRFSGLQFPNYSSELNVNALELDDSALYLCASSLSRDTEAFFGQGTRLTVV.